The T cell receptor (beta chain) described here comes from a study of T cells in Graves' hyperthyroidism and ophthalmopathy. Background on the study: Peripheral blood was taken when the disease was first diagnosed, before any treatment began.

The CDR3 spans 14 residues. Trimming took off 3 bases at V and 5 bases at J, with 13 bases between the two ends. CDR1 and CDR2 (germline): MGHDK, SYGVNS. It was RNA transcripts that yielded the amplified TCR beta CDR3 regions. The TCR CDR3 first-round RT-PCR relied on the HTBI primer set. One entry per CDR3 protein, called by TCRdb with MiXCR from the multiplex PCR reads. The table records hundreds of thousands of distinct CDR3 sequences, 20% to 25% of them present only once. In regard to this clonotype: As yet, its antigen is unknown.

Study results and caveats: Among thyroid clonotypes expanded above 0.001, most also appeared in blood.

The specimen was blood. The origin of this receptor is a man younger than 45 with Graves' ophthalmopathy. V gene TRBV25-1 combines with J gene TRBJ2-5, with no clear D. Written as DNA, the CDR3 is TGTGCCAGCAGTGACGCGCCCGAGAGGGAGACCCAGTACTTC. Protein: CASSDAPERETQYF. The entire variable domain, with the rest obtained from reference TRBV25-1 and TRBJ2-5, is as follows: EADIYQTPRYLVIGTGKKITLECSQTMGHDKMYWYQQDPGMELHLIHYSYGVNSTEKGDLSSESTVSRIRTEHFPLTLESARPSHTSQYLCASSDAPERETQYFGPGTRLLVL.